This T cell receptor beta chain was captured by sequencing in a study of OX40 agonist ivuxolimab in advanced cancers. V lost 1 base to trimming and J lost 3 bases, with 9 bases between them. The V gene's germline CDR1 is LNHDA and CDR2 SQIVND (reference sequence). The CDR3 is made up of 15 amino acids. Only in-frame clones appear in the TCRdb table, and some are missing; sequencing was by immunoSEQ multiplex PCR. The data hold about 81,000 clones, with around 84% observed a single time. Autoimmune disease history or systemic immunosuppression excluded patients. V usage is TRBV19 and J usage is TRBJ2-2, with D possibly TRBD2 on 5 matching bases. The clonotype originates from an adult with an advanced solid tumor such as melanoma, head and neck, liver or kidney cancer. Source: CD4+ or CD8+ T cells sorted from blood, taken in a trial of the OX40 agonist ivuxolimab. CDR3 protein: CASSIGRGYTGELFF. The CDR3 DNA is TGTGCCAGTAGTATAGGACGAGGGTACACCGGGGAGCTGTTTTTT.